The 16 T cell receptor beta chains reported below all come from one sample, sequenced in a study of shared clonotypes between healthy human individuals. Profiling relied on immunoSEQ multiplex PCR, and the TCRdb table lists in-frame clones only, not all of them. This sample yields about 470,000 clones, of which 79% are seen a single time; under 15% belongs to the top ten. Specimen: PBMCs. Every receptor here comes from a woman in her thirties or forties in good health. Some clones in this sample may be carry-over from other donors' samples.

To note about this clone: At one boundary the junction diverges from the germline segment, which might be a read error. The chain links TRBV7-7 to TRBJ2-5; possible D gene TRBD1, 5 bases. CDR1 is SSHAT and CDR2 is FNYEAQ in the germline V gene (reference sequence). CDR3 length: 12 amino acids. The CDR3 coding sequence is TGTGCTAGCAGCCCCGACAGAGAGACCCAGTACTTC. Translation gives CASSPDRETQYF.

The CDR3 DNA sequence: TGTGCCAGCAGCCTTGGACTAGCGGGAGGGCCGACAGATACGCAGCATTTT. Its translation: CASSLGLAGGPTDTQHF. This sequence joins TRBV13 and TRBJ2-3, with D tentatively TRBD1 (5 bases). The J call may be wrong; the DNA end is better matched by TRBJ1-5. CDR1 is PRHDT, CDR2 FYEKMQ, per germline (reference sequence). The CDR3 consists of 17 residues.

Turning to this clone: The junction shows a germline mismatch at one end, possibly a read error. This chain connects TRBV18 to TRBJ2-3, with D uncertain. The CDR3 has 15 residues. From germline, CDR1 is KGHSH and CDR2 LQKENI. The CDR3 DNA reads TGTGCCAGCTCACCAGGGAATGGGGTAGCAGATATGCAGTATTTT. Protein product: CASSPGNGVADMQYF.

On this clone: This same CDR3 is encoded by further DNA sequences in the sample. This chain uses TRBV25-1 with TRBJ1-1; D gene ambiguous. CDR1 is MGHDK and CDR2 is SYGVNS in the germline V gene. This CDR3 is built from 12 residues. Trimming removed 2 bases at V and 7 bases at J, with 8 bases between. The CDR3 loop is CASSEPDDEAFF. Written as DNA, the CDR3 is TGTGCCAGCAGTGAACCGGACGATGAAGCTTTCTTT.

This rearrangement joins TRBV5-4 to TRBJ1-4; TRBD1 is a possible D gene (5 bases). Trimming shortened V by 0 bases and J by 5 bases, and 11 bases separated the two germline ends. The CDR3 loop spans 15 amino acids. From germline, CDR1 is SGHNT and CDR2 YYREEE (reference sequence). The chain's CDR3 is CASSLGQGGNEKLFF. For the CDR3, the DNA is TGTGCCAGCAGCTTGGGGCAGGGAGGGAATGAAAAACTGTTTTTT. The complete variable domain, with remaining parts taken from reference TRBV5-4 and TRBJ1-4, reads ETGVTQSPTHLIKTRGQQVTLRCSSQSGHNTVSWYQQALGQGPQFIFQYYREEENGRGNFPPRFSGLQFPNYSSELNVNALELDDSALYLCASSLGQGGNEKLFFGSGTQLSVL.

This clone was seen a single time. CDR3 coding DNA: TGTGCCAGCAGCTTAGAGGCGAACACTGAAGCTTTCTTT. It is translated as CASSLEANTEAFF. The chain uses TRBV7-6 and TRBJ1-1; D is ambiguous. The CDR3 loop spans 13 amino acids. Per the germline V gene, CDR1 is SGHVS and CDR2 is FNYEAQ. The germline V and J ends were trimmed by 1 base and 1 base, with 4 bases remaining between them.

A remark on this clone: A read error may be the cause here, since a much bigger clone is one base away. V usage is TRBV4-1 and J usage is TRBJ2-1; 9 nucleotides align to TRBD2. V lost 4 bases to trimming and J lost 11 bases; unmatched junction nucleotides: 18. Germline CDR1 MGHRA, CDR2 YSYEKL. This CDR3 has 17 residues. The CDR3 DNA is TGCGCCAGCAGCCCCCGGGGTAGCGGGAGTAGTTTCCATAAGCAGTTCTTC. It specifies CASSPRGSGSSFHKQFF.

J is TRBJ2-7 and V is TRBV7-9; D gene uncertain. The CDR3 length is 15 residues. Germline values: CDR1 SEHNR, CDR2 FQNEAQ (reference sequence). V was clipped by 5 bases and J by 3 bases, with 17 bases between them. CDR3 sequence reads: CASSPLSGRIYEQYF. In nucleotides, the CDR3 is TGTGCCAGCAGCCCCCTGAGTGGGCGGATCTACGAGCAGTACTTC.

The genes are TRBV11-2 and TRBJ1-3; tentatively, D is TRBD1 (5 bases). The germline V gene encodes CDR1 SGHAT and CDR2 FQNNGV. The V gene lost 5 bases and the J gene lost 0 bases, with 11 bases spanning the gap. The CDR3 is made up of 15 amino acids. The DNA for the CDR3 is TGTGCCAGCAGCCGAGGGACCGCCTCTGGAAACACCATATATTTT. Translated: CASSRGTASGNTIYF.

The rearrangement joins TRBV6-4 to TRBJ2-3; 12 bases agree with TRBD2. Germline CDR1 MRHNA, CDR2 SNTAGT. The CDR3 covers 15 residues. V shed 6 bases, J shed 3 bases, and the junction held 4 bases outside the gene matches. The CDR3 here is CASRGLAGTTDTQYF. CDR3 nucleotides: TGTGCCAGCAGAGGACTAGCGGGAACTACAGATACGCAGTATTTT.

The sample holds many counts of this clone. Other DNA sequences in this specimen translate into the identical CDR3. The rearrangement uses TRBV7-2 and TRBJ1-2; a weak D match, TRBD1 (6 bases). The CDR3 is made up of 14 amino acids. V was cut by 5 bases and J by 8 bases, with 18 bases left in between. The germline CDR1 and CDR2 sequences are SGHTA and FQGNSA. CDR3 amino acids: CASSPMWQGSGYTF. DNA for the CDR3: TGTGCCAGCAGCCCTATGTGGCAGGGGAGCGGCTACACCTTC.

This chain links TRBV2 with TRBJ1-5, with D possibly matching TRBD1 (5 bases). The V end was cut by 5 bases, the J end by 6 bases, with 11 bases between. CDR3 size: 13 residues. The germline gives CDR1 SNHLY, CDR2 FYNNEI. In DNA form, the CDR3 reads TGTGCCAGCAGTTCTGGGGGGACTCAGCCCCAGCATTTT. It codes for CASSSGGTQPQHF. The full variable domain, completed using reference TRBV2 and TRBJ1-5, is EPEVTQTPSHQVTQMGQEVILRCVPISNHLYFYWYRQILGQKVEFLVSFYNNEISEKSEIFDDQFSVERPDGSNFTLKIRSTKLEDSAMYFCASSSGGTQPQHFGDGTRLSIL.

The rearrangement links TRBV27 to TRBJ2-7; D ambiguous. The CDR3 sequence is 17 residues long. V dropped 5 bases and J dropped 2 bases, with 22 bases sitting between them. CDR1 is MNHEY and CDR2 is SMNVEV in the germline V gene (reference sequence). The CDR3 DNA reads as TGTGCCAGCAGTCCACACCTAGACTCAGCTATAACCTACGAGCAGTACTTC. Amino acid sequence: CASSPHLDSAITYEQYF.

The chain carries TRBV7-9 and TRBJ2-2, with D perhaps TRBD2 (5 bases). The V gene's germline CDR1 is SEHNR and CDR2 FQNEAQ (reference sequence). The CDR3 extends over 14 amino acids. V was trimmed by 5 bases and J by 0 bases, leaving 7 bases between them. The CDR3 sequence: CASSRTANTGELFF. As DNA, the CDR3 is TGTGCCAGCAGCAGGACTGCGAACACCGGGGAGCTGTTTTTT.

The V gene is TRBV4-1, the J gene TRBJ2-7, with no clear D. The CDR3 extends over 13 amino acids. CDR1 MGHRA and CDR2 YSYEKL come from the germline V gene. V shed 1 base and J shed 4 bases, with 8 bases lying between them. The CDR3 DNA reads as TGCGCCAGCAGCCAAGGGGATTGGTACGAGCAGTACTTC. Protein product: CASSQGDWYEQYF.

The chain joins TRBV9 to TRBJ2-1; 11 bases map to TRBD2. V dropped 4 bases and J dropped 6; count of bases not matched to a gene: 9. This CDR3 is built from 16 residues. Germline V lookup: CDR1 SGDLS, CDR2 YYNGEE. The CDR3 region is CASSLGLAEYGNEQFF. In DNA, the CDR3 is TGTGCCAGCAGCTTGGGACTAGCGGAGTATGGCAATGAGCAGTTCTTC.